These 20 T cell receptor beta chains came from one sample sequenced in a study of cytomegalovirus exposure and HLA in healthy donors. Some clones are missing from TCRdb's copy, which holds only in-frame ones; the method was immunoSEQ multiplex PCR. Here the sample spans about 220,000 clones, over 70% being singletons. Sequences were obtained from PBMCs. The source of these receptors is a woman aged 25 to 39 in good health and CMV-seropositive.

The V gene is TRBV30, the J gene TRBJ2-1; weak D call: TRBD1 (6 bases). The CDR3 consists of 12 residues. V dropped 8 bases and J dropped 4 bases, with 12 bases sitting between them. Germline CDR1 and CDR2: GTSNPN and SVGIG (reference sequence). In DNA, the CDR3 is TGTGCCGGAAACAGGGCATACAATGAGCAGTTCTTC. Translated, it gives CAGNRAYNEQFF. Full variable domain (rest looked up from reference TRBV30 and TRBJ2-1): SQTIHQWPATLVQPVGSPLSLECTVEGTSNPNLYWYRQAAGRGLQLLFYSVGIGQISSEVPQNLSASRPQDRQFILSSKKLLLSDSGFYLCAGNRAYNEQFFGPGTRLTVL.

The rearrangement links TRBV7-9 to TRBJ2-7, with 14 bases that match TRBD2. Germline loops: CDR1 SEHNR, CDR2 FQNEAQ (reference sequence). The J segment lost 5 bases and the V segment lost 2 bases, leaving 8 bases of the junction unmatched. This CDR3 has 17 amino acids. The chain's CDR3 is CASSLSGLAGDPHEQYF. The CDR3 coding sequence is TGTGCCAGCAGCTTATCGGGACTAGCGGGAGATCCCCACGAGCAGTACTTC.

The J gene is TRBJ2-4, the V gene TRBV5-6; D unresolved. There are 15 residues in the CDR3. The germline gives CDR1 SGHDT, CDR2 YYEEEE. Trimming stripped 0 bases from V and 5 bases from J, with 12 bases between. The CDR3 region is CASSLVGSGQNIQYF. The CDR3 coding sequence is TGTGCCAGCAGCTTGGTGGGTAGTGGCCAAAACATTCAGTACTTC.

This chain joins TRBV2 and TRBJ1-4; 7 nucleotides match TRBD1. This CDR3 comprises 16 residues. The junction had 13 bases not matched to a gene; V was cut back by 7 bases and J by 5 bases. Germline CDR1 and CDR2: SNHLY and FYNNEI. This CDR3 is CASTRGRGQPNEKLFF. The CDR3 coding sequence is TGTGCCAGCACACGAGGGAGGGGGCAGCCGAATGAAAAACTGTTTTTT.

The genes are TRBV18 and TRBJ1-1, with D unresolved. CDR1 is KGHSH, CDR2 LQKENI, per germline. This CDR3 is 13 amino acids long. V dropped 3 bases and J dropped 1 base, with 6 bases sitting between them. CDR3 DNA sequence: TGTGCCAGCTCACCGGACCAGAACACTGAAGCTTTCTTT. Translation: CASSPDQNTEAFF.

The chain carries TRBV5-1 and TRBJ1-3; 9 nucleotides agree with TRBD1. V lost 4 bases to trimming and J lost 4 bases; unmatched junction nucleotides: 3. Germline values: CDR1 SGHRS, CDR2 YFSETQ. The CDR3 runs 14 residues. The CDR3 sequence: CASSRGTGGNTIYF. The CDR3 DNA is TGCGCCAGCAGCCGCGGGACAGGGGGAAACACCATATATTTT. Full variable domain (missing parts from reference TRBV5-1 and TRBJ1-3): KAGVTQTPRYLIKTRGQQVTLSCSPISGHRSVSWYQQTPGQGLQFLFEYFSETQRNKGNFPGRFSGRQFSNSRSEMNVSTLELGDSALYLCASSRGTGGNTIYFGEGSWLTVV.

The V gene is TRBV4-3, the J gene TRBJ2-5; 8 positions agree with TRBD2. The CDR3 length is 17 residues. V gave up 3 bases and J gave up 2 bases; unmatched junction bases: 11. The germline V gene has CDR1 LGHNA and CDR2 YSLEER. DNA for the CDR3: TGCGCCAGCAGCCACCCGGGGTACGGGAGGGATCAAGAGACCCAGTACTTC. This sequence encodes CASSHPGYGRDQETQYF.

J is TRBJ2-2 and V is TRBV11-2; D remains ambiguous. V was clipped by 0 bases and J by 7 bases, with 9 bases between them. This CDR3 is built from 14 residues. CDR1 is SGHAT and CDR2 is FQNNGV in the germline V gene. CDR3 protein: CASSLDLLGGELFF. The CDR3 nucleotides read TGTGCCAGCAGCTTAGATCTGTTGGGCGGGGAGCTGTTTTTT.

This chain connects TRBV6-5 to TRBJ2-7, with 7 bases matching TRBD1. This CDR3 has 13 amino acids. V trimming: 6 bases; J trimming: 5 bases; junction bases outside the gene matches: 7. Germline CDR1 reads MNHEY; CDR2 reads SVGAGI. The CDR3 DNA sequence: TGTGCCAGCAGCCGTAACAGGGGTAACGAGCAGTACTTC. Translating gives CASSRNRGNEQYF.

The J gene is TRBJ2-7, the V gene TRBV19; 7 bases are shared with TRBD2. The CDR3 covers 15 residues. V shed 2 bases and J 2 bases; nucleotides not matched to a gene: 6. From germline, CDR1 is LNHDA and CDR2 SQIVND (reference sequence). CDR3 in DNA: TGTGCCAGTAGTATATTTGGGGGAGGGCCCTACGAGCAGTACTTC. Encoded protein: CASSIFGGGPYEQYF. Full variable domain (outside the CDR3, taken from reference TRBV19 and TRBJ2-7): DGGITQSPKYLFRKEGQNVTLSCEQNLNHDAMYWYRQDPGQGLRLIYYSQIVNDFQKGDIAEGYSVSREKKESFPLTVTSAQKNPTAFYLCASSIFGGGPYEQYFGPGTRLTVT.

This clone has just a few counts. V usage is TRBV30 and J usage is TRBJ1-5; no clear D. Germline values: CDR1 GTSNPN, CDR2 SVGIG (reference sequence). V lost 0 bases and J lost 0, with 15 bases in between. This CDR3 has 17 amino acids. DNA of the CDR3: TGTGCCTGGAGTGTACAACGGGATAGCTATAGCAATCAGCCCCAGCATTTT. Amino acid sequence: CAWSVQRDSYSNQPQHF.

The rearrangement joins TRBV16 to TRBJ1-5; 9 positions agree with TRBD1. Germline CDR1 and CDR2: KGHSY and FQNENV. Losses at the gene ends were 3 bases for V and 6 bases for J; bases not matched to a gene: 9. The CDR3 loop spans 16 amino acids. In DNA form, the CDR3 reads TGTGCCAGCAGCCAGCGACAGGGGGAAGGGGGTCAGCCCCAGCATTTT. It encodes CASSQRQGEGGQPQHF. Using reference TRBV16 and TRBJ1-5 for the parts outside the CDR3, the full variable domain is GEEVAQTPKHLVRGEGQKAKLYCAPIKGHSYVFWYQQVLKNEFKFLISFQNENVFDETGMPKERFSAKCLPNSPCSLEIQATKLEDSAVYFCASSQRQGEGGQPQHFGDGTRLSIL.

In DNA form, the CDR3 reads TGTGCCAGCAGTGATTCAAGATTGACAGGGGATGGCTACACCTTC. Translated: CASSDSRLTGDGYTF. The chain uses TRBV2 and TRBJ1-2; 8 bases align to TRBD1. CDR3 length equals 15 residues. After removal of 3 bases from V and 6 bases from J, the junction contained 9 bases not matched to a gene. From germline, CDR1 is SNHLY and CDR2 FYNNEI.

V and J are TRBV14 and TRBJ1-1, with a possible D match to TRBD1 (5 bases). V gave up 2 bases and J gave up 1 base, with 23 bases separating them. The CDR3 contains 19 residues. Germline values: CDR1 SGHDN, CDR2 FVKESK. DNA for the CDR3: TGTGCCAGCAGCCAACAATCCCTGGGACCCACAATCGGGAACACTGAAGCTTTCTTT. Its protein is CASSQQSLGPTIGNTEAFF.

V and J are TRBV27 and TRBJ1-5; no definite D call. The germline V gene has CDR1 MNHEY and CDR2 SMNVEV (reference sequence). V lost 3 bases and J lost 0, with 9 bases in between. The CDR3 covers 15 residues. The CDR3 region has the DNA TGTGCCAGCAGTTTCAGCCTGAATAGCAATCAGCCCCAGCATTTT. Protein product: CASSFSLNSNQPQHF.

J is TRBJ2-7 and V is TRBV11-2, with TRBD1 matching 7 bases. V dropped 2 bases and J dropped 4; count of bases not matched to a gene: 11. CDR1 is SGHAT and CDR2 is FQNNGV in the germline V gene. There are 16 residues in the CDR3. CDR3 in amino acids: CASSLISGGNGYEQYF. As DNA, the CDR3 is TGTGCCAGCAGCTTAATTTCAGGGGGTAACGGATACGAGCAGTACTTC.

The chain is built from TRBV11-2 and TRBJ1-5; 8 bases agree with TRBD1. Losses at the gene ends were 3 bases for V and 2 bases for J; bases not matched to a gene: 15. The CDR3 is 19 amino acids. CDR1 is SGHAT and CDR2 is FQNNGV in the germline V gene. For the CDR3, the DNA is TGTGCCAGCAGCTTTGTTGGGGCCAGGGGGCGGAGGGGCAATCAGCCCCAGCATTTT. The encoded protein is CASSFVGARGRRGNQPQHF. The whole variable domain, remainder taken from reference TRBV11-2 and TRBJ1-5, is EAGVAQSPRYKIIEKRQSVAFWCNPISGHATLYWYQQILGQGPKLLIQFQNNGVVDDSQLPKDRFSAERLKGVDSTLKIQPAKLEDSAVYLCASSFVGARGRRGNQPQHFGDGTRLSIL.

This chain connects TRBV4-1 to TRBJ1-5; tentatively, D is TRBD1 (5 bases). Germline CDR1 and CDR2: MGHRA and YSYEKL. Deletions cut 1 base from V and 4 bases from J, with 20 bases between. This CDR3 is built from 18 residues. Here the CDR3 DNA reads TGCGCCAGCAGCCAAGGTAGCGGCACGGGGCAAGAGAATCAGCCCCAGCATTTT. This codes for CASSQGSGTGQENQPQHF.

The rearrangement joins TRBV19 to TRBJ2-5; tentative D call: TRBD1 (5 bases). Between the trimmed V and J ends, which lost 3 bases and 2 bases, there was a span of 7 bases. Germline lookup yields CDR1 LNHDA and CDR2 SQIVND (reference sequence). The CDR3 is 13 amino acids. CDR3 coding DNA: TGTGCCAGTAGTATCGACAGTCAAGAGACCCAGTACTTC. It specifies CASSIDSQETQYF.

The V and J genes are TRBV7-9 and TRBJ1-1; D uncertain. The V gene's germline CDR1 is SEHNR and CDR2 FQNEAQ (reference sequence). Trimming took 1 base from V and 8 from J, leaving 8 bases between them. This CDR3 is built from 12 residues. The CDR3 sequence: CASSLEQSEAFF. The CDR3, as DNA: TGTGCCAGCAGCTTAGAACAGTCAGAAGCTTTCTTT. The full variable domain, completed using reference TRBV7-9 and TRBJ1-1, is DTGVSQNPRHKITKRGQNVTFRCDPISEHNRLYWYRQTLGQGPEFLTYFQNEAQLEKSRLLSDRFSAERPKGSFSTLEIQRTEQGDSAMYLCASSLEQSEAFFGQGTRLTVV.